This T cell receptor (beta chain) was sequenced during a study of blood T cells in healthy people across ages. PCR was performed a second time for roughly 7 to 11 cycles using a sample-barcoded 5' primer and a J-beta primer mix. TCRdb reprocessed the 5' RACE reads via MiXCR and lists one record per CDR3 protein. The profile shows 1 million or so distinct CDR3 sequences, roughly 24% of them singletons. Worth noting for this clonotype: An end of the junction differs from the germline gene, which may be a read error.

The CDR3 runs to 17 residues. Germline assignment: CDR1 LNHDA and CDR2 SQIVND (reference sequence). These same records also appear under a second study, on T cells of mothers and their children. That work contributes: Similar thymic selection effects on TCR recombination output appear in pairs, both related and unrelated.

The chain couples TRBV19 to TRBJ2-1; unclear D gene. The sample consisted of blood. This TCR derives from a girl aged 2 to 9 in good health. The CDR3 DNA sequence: TGTGCCAGTAGTATAGATGCAAGACTGTACTCCTCCAATGAGCAGTTCTTC. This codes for CASSIDARLYSSNEQFF. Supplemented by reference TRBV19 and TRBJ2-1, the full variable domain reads DGGITQSPKYLFRKEGQNVTLSCEQNLNHDAMYWYRQDPGQGLRLIYYSQIVNDFQKGDIAEGYSVSREKKESFPLTVTSAQKNPTAFYLCASSIDARLYSSNEQFFGPGTRLTVL.